This is a list of T cell receptor beta chains from one sample in a study of control samples from healthy donors and cancer patients. The method was immunoSEQ multiplex PCR; TCRdb's version includes in-frame clones alone and lacks a portion of them. Found here are about 110,000 clones, under 90% of them singletons; the top ten hold over 10%. The sample comprised blood. These receptors were obtained from a woman in her 50s in good health. Both conserved end residues are trimmed from each CDR3. D genes are given only for firm matches.

J: TRBJ2-3; V: TRBV14; D: NA; CDR3: ASSPPRRYGTDTQY
J: TRBJ1-4; V: TRBV5-1; D: NA; CDR3: ASSLASRRGSEKLF
J: TRBJ2-2; V: TRBV19; D: NA; CDR3: ASMDLLRTANTGELF
J: TRBJ1-2; V: TRBV27; D: NA; CDR3: ASSLGGYYGYT
J: TRBJ1-1; V: TRBV9; D: NA; CDR3: ASSGTRLNTEAF
J: TRBJ2-2; V: TRBV5-5; D: TRBD2; CDR3: ASSTGAGLDTGELF
J: TRBJ2-1; V: TRBV4-2; D: NA; CDR3: ASSHSGLSNEQF
J: TRBJ2-2; V: TRBV6-5; D: TRBD1; CDR3: ASSPDRGWDGELF
J: TRBJ2-6; V: TRBV5-1; D: NA; CDR3: ASSLVPTRLSGANVLT
J: TRBJ1-1; V: TRBV21-1; D: NA; CDR3: ASSIPGQGGTEAF
J: TRBJ2-1; V: TRBV27; D: NA; CDR3: ASSDFGTYNEQF
J: TRBJ2-7; V: TRBV6-6; D: NA; CDR3: ASSLGTKSYEQY
J: TRBJ1-5; V: TRBV7-9; D: NA; CDR3: ASTPGGEEPQH
J: TRBJ2-4; V: TRBV6-1; D: TRBD1; CDR3: ASSEKVRDRVTKNIQY
J: TRBJ1-1; V: TRBV6-2/TRBV6-3; D: NA; CDR3: ASSPRMGSGTEAF
J: TRBJ2-2; V: TRBV7-3; D: NA; CDR3: ASSLIGLNTGELF
J: TRBJ1-2; V: TRBV15; D: NA; CDR3: ATSRVTASDYGYT
J: TRBJ2-1; V: TRBV5-6; D: NA; CDR3: ASSAEGQQRLYNEQF
J: TRBJ1-5; V: TRBV6-6; D: NA; CDR3: ASSYAGGGGQPQH
J: TRBJ2-5; V: TRBV9; D: TRBD1; CDR3: ASSGQGGLGETQY
J: TRBJ1-4; V: TRBV5-4; D: NA; CDR3: ASSPGRGAFEKLF
J: TRBJ1-5; V: TRBV15; D: NA; CDR3: ATSRDTRAAFQPQH
J: TRBJ2-1; V: TRBV12-3/TRBV12-4; D: NA; CDR3: ASRHRDNEQF
J: TRBJ1-1; V: TRBV28; D: NA; CDR3: ASSETTMNTEAF
J: TRBJ2-4; V: TRBV2; D: NA; CDR3: ASTGSQGLRRNIQY
J: TRBJ1-6; V: TRBV3-1/TRBV3-2; D: NA; CDR3: ASSLGRESSPLH
J: TRBJ1-3; V: TRBV14; D: NA; CDR3: ASSQVGYSGNTIY
J: TRBJ2-7; V: TRBV19; D: NA; CDR3: ASSIVGRAGEQY
J: TRBJ2-7; V: TRBV4-2; D: NA; CDR3: ASSLGAYEQY
J: TRBJ2-4; V: TRBV11-3; D: TRBD1; CDR3: ASTRQGWSKNIQY
J: TRBJ1-1; V: TRBV15; D: NA; CDR3: ATSREFQGMSGTEAF
J: TRBJ2-1; V: TRBV29-1; D: NA; CDR3: SVVWQIDNEQF
J: TRBJ2-5; V: TRBV18; D: NA; CDR3: ASSPRRDEETQY
J: TRBJ1-5; V: TRBV19; D: NA; CDR3: ASSIVGGGKPQH
J: TRBJ2-7; V: TRBV28; D: NA; CDR3: ASTTTGKPYEQY
J: TRBJ2-5; V: TRBV9; D: NA; CDR3: ASSSDGQETQY
J: TRBJ2-1; V: TRBV7-7; D: TRBD2; CDR3: ASSLAGGHNEQF
J: TRBJ2-2; V: TRBV7-2; D: TRBD1; CDR3: ASSKNPGGANTGELF
J: TRBJ2-4; V: TRBV6-2/TRBV6-3; D: NA; CDR3: ASSPPVVLLKNIQY
J: TRBJ1-4; V: TRBV6-5; D: NA; CDR3: ASSYSSGRTSEKLF